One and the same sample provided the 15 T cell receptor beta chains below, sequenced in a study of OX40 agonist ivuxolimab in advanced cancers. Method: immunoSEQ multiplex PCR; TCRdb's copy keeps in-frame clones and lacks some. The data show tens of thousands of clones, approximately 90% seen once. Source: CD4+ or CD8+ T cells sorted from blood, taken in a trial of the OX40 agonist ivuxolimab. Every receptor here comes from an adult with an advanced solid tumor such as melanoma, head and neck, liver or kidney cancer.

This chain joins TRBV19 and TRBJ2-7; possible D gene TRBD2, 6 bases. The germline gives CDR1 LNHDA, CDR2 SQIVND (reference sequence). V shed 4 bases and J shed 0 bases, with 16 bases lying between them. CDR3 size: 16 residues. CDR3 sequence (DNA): TGTGCCAGTAGTAGTTCTTTGGGACTGAGCTCCTACGAGCAGTACTTC. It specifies CASSSSLGLSSYEQYF. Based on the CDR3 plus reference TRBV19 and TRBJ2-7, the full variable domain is DGGITQSPKYLFRKEGQNVTLSCEQNLNHDAMYWYRQDPGQGLRLIYYSQIVNDFQKGDIAEGYSVSREKKESFPLTVTSAQKNPTAFYLCASSSSLGLSSYEQYFGPGTRLTVT.

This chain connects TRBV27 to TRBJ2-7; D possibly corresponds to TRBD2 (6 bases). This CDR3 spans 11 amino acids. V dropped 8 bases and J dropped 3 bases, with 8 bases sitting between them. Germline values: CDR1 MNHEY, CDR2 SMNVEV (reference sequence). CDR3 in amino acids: CASRGIYEQYF. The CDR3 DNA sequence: TGTGCCAGCCGGGGGATCTACGAGCAGTACTTC.

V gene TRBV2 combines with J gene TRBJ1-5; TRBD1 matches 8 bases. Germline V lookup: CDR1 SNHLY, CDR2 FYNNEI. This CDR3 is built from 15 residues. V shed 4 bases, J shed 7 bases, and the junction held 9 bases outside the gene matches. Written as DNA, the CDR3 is TGTGCCAGCAGTGTCCACAGGGGGTCTGACCAGCCCCAGCATTTT. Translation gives CASSVHRGSDQPQHF.

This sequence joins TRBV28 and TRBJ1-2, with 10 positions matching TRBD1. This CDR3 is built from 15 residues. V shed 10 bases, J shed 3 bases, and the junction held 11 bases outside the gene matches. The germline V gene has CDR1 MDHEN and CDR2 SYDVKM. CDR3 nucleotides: TGTGCCATCCTCAAGTGGGGGACAGGGGACTATGGCTACACCTTC. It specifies CAILKWGTGDYGYTF.

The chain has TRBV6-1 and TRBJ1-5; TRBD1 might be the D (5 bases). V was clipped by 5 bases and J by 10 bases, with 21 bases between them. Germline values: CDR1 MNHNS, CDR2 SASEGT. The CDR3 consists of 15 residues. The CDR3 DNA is TGTGCCAGCAGTCCCGGTGGGGGGGGGATTGACCCCCAGCATTTT. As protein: CASSPGGGGIDPQHF.

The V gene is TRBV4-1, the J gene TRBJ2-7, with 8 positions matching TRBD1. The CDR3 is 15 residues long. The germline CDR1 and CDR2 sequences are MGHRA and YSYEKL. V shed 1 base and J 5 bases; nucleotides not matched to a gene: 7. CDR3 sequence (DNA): TGCGCCAGCAGCCAAGGACAGGGGCGTATAGACGAGCAGTACTTC. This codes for CASSQGQGRIDEQYF.

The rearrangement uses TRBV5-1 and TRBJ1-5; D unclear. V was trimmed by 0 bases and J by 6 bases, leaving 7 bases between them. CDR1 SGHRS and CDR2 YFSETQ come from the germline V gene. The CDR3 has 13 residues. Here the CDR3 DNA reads TGCGCCAGCAGCTTGGGAGGGAGTCAGCCCCAGCATTTT. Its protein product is CASSLGGSQPQHF.

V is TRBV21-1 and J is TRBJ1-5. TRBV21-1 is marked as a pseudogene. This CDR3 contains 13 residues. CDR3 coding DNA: TGTGCCAGCAGCAAAGATGGGGATCAGCCCCAGCATTTT. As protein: CASSKDGDQPQHF.

CDR3 nucleotide sequence: TGTGCCAGCAGTTTAACGGACGGGAATGAAAAACTGTTTTTT. Its protein is CASSLTDGNEKLFF. V usage is TRBV27 and J usage is TRBJ1-4, with no clear D. This CDR3 spans 14 amino acids. Germline-derived CDR1 and CDR2 are MNHEY and SMNVEV (reference sequence). With 2 bases removed from V and 5 bases from J, the gap between germline ends came to 9 bases.

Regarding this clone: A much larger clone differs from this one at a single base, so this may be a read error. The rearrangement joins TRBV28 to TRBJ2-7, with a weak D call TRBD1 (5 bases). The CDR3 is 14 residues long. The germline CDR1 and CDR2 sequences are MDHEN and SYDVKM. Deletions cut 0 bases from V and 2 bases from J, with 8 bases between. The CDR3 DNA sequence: TGTGCCAGCAGTTTATGGGACATCACCTACGAGCAGTACTTC. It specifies CASSLWDITYEQYF.

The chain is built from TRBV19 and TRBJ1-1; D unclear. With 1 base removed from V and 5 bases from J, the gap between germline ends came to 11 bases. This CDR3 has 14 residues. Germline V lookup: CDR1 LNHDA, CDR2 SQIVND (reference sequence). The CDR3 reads CASSIGGTRTEAFF. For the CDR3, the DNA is TGTGCCAGTAGTATAGGGGGTACGCGGACTGAAGCTTTCTTT. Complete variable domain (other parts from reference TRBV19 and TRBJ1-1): DGGITQSPKYLFRKEGQNVTLSCEQNLNHDAMYWYRQDPGQGLRLIYYSQIVNDFQKGDIAEGYSVSREKKESFPLTVTSAQKNPTAFYLCASSIGGTRTEAFFGQGTRLTVV.

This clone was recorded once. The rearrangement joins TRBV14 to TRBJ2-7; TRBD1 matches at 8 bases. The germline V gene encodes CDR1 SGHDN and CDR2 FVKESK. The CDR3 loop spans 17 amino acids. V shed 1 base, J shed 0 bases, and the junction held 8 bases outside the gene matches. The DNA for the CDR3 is TGTGCCAGCAGCCAAGGCCATAGACAGGGGAGCTCCTACGAGCAGTACTTC. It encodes CASSQGHRQGSSYEQYF.

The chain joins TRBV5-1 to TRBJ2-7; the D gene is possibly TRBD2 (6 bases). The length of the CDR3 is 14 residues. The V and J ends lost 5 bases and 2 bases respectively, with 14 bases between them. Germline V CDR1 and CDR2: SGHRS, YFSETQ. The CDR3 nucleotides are TGCGCCAGCAGAGCGAGTAGCGGACCCTACGAGCAGTACTTC. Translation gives CASRASSGPYEQYF. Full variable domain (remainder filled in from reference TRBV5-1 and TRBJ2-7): KAGVTQTPRYLIKTRGQQVTLSCSPISGHRSVSWYQQTPGQGLQFLFEYFSETQRNKGNFPGRFSGRQFSNSRSEMNVSTLELGDSALYLCASRASSGPYEQYFGPGTRLTVT.

The CDR3 loop is CASSPAGDQAFF. The CDR3 DNA is TGTGCCAGTAGCCCCGCGGGGGATCAAGCTTTCTTT. The chain has TRBV19 and TRBJ1-1; tentative D call: TRBD1 (5 bases). CDR1 and CDR2 (germline): LNHDA, SQIVND (reference sequence). This CDR3 region has 12 residues. With 6 bases removed from V and 9 bases from J, the gap between germline ends came to 14 bases.

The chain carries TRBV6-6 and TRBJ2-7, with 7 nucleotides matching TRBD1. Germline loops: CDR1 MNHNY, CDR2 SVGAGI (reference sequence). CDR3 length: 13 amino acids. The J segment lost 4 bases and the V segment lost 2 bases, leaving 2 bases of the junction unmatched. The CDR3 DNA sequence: TGTGCCAGCAGTTACGCACAGGGGTACGAGCAGTACTTC. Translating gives CASSYAQGYEQYF.